A single sample gave rise to the 22 T cell receptor beta chains below, sequenced in a study of blood T cell repertoires in COVID-19 (TCRdb year 2020). Receptor amplification or capture employed the immunoSEQ multiplex PCR assay. TCRdb re-hosts the immuneACCESS table, in-frame sequences only. Its copies lack some clones; in the studies checked, an unresolved V gene accounts for under half of them, and the cause for the rest is not known. This sample has 95,000 to 100,000 clones in its table, and 84% of those were observed once. The biggest ten clones account for about 24% of the sample. The sequenced sample consisted of peripheral blood. These receptors all stem from a human donor in a cohort sampled during active COVID-19.

The gene calls are TRBV15 and TRBJ2-7; 8 bases agree with TRBD1. Trimming cost V 8 bases and J 2 bases; bases outside gene matches: 8. Germline assignment: CDR1 LNHNV and CDR2 YYDKDF (reference sequence). The CDR3 consists of 14 residues. The DNA of the CDR3 is TGTGCCACCCAACGTACAGGGGGGACCTACGAGCAGTACTTC. This sequence encodes CATQRTGGTYEQYF.

This chain joins TRBV5-1 and TRBJ1-3, with no clear D. The CDR3 totals 15 residues. Germline V lookup: CDR1 SGHRS, CDR2 YFSETQ. The V end was cut by 0 bases, the J end by 2 bases, with 9 bases between. CDR3 nucleotide sequence: TGCGCCAGCAGCTTGGTCGGGGTGCCTGGAAACACCATATATTTT. It codes for CASSLVGVPGNTIYF.

At least ten counts were recorded for this clone. The gene calls are TRBV27 and TRBJ1-6; 7 nucleotides line up with TRBD1. The ends lost 0 bases at V and 3 bases at J; junction bases unmatched: 5. The CDR3 loop spans 17 amino acids. In germline, CDR1 is MNHEY, CDR2 SMNVEV (reference sequence). In DNA form, the CDR3 reads TGTGCCAGCAGTTTATCAGCGAGGACAGGCTATAATTCACCCCTCCACTTT. This sequence encodes CASSLSARTGYNSPLHF.

V and J are TRBV3-1 (or the pseudogene TRBV3-2) and TRBJ2-3, with 8 bases that match TRBD2. The CDR3 is made up of 14 amino acids. The germline gives CDR1 LGHDT, CDR2 YNNKEL (reference sequence). Trimming at V came to 3 bases and at J to 5 bases, leaving 4 bases not matched to a gene. CDR3 coding DNA: TGTGCCAGCAGCCACGGAGCGGGAGTAGATACGCAGTATTTT. This codes for CASSHGAGVDTQYF.

The rearrangement uses TRBV5-6 and TRBJ1-1; D gene uncertain. The ends were cut back, 2 bases at V and 0 bases at J, with 8 bases in the middle. The germline V gene has CDR1 SGHDT and CDR2 YYEEEE. CDR3 length equals 14 residues. The CDR3 bases are TGTGCCAGCAGCTTAAATAGAATGAACACTGAAGCTTTCTTT. It encodes CASSLNRMNTEAFF. The whole variable domain, remainder taken from reference TRBV5-6 and TRBJ1-1, is DAGVTQSPTHLIKTRGQQVTLRCSPKSGHDTVSWYQQALGQGPQFIFQYYEEEERQRGNFPDRFSGHQFPNYSSELNVNALLLGDSALYLCASSLNRMNTEAFFGQGTRLTVV.

V and J are TRBV7-9 and TRBJ1-5; TRBD1 agrees at 8 bases. The CDR3 consists of 14 residues. V dropped 3 bases and J dropped 7; count of bases not matched to a gene: 5. Per germline, CDR1 SEHNR and CDR2 FQNEAQ (reference sequence). This chain's CDR3 is CASSFAAGGQPQHF. The CDR3 DNA follows: TGTGCCAGCAGCTTCGCGGCAGGGGGCCAGCCCCAGCATTTT.

This clone appeared a few times. The chain links TRBV6-6 to TRBJ2-7, with a tentative D call TRBD1 (5 bases). The V gene's germline CDR1 is MNHNY and CDR2 SVGAGI (reference sequence). V gave up 7 bases and J gave up 0 bases, with 10 bases separating them. The CDR3 covers 13 residues. The DNA for the CDR3 is TGTGCCAGCATGGCCCAGGGCTCCTACGAGCAGTACTTC. It translates to CASMAQGSYEQYF.

The CDR3 DNA sequence: TGTGCCAGCAGTGAACGGAGCGGCTATGGCTACACCTTC. As protein: CASSERSGYGYTF. V and J are TRBV6-1 and TRBJ1-2, with no clear D. V was pared by 2 bases and J by 4 bases, with 8 bases between. The CDR3 sequence is 13 residues long. From germline, CDR1 is MNHNS and CDR2 SASEGT.

The genes are TRBV5-1 and TRBJ1-4, with D perhaps matching TRBD1 (6 bases). The germline gives CDR1 SGHRS, CDR2 YFSETQ. Trimming pared 0 bases from V and 3 bases from J, leaving 9 bases between. This CDR3 is built from 15 residues. The CDR3 is CASSLVGGPNEKLFF. The CDR3 DNA follows: TGCGCCAGCAGCTTGGTTGGGGGCCCTAATGAAAAACTGTTTTTT.

V and J are TRBV12-3 or TRBV12-4 and TRBJ2-7; D is unresolved. CDR3 length: 11 amino acids. Trimming left V 5 bases short and J 4 bases short, with 6 bases between. The CDR3 nucleotides read TGTGCCAGCAGTGGCCAGTACGAGCAGTACTTC. It translates to CASSGQYEQYF.

This chain uses TRBV5-6 with TRBJ2-1; 9 bases match TRBD2. J gave up 2 bases and V 7 bases, and 4 bases lay outside the gene matches. In germline, CDR1 is SGHDT, CDR2 YYEEEE. This CDR3 comprises 14 residues. CDR3 nucleotide sequence: TGTGCCAGCGGGGGACTAGCTGCCTACAATGAGCAGTTCTTC. Protein product: CASGGLAAYNEQFF.

V usage is TRBV28 and J usage is TRBJ2-7, with 10 bases aligning to TRBD2. Losses at the gene ends were 4 bases for V and 2 bases for J; bases not matched to a gene: 5. The length of the CDR3 is 15 residues. Germline CDR1 is MDHEN and CDR2 is SYDVKM. The CDR3 sequence is CASSSGTSATYEQYF. Here the CDR3 DNA reads TGTGCCAGCAGTTCCGGGACTAGCGCTACCTACGAGCAGTACTTC. Looking up the rest from reference TRBV28 and TRBJ2-7 gives the full variable domain: DVKVTQSSRYLVKRTGEKVFLECVQDMDHENMFWYRQDPGLGLRLIYFSYDVKMKEKGDIPEGYSVSREKKERFSLILESASTNQTSMYLCASSSGTSATYEQYFGPGTRLTVT.

This rearrangement joins TRBV28 to TRBJ2-5; TRBD1 matches at 10 bases. CDR1 is MDHEN, CDR2 SYDVKM, per germline. The CDR3 extends over 15 amino acids. V lost 4 bases, J lost 3 bases, and 5 bases stayed unmatched. CDR3 sequence (DNA): TGTGCCAGCAGTTCACACGGACAGGGGGAAGAGACCCAGTACTTC. This encodes CASSSHGQGEETQYF.

The chain combines TRBV3-1 (or the pseudogene TRBV3-2) with TRBJ1-1; 8 nucleotides align to TRBD1. Germline loops: CDR1 LGHDT, CDR2 YNNKEL (reference sequence). The CDR3 extends over 17 amino acids. The V gene end was trimmed by 2 bases and the J gene end by 1 base; junction bases not matched to a gene: 9. The CDR3 is CASSQYSAGGSNTEAFF. CDR3 in DNA: TGTGCCAGCAGCCAATATTCGGCAGGGGGCTCGAACACTGAAGCTTTCTTT.

The V gene is TRBV19, the J gene TRBJ1-5; the match to TRBD1 covers 11 bases. V dropped 8 bases and J dropped 5; count of bases not matched to a gene: 2. In germline, CDR1 is LNHDA, CDR2 SQIVND (reference sequence). The CDR3 contains 13 residues. As DNA, the CDR3 is TGTGCCAGTTGGACAGGGGGCCATCAGCCCCAGCATTTT. Its translation: CASWTGGHQPQHF.

The CDR3 reads CASSKGALNTEAFF. The CDR3 DNA reads TGTGCCAGCAGTAAGGGGGCACTGAACACTGAAGCTTTCTTT. The V and J genes are TRBV2 and TRBJ1-1; 7 nucleotides agree with TRBD1. Germline V gene lookup returns CDR1 SNHLY and CDR2 FYNNEI. This CDR3 is built from 14 residues. V lost 5 bases and J lost 0; bases outside the gene matches: 3.

This chain connects TRBV6-4 to TRBJ1-2, with TRBD1 identical over 7 bases. Germline lookup yields CDR1 MRHNA and CDR2 SNTAGT. The CDR3 sequence is 14 residues long. Trimming cost V 6 bases and J 2 bases; bases outside gene matches: 6. In DNA, the CDR3 is TGTGCCAGCAGCAAGACAGGGACCAACTATGGCTACACCTTC. As protein: CASSKTGTNYGYTF.

CDR3 amino acids: CASSLWTGATYGYTF. The DNA of the CDR3 is TGTGCCAGCAGCTTGTGGACAGGGGCTACCTATGGCTACACCTTC. The gene calls are TRBV7-9 and TRBJ1-2, with TRBD1 identical over 9 bases. V shed 3 bases, J shed 4 bases, and the junction held 6 bases outside the gene matches. Germline V gene data show CDR1 as SEHNR and CDR2 as FQNEAQ (reference sequence). This CDR3 has 15 amino acids.

The V and J genes are TRBV3-1 (or the pseudogene TRBV3-2) and TRBJ2-1; 9 positions match TRBD1. This CDR3 contains 17 residues. Per the germline V gene, CDR1 is LGHDT and CDR2 is YNNKEL (reference sequence). After removal of 2 bases from V and 3 bases from J, the junction contained 8 bases not matched to a gene. In DNA, the CDR3 is TGTGCCAGCAGCCAAATTCCGGGACAGGGATTCTACAATGAGCAGTTCTTC. Protein: CASSQIPGQGFYNEQFF.

This chain links TRBV2 with TRBJ2-2; a possible D gene is TRBD1 (5 bases). CDR1 SNHLY and CDR2 FYNNEI come from the germline V gene. The length of the CDR3 is 14 residues. Trimming removed 6 bases at V and 4 bases at J, with 12 bases between. Here the CDR3 DNA reads TGTGCCAGCAGGCAGGGTACGGGCACCGGGGAGCTGTTTTTT. The encoded protein is CASRQGTGTGELFF. The full variable domain, its missing parts supplied by reference TRBV2 and TRBJ2-2, is EPEVTQTPSHQVTQMGQEVILRCVPISNHLYFYWYRQILGQKVEFLVSFYNNEISEKSEIFDDQFSVERPDGSNFTLKIRSTKLEDSAMYFCASRQGTGTGELFFGEGSRLTVL.

This chain links TRBV19 with TRBJ1-4, with D tentatively TRBD1 (6 bases). With 1 base removed from V and 1 base from J, the gap between germline ends came to 10 bases. The CDR3 is made up of 16 amino acids. Germline-derived CDR1 and CDR2 are LNHDA and SQIVND (reference sequence). The CDR3 loop reads CASSIAWTVTNEKLFF. The CDR3 nucleotides read TGTGCCAGTAGTATAGCCTGGACAGTAACTAATGAAAAACTGTTTTTT.

The chain recombines TRBV6-4 with TRBJ1-1; 8 positions agree with TRBD1. The germline CDR1 and CDR2 sequences are MRHNA and SNTAGT. CDR3 length equals 15 residues. V gave up 2 bases and J gave up 7 bases; unmatched junction bases: 9. Here the CDR3 reads CASSDVAGGSFEAFF. The CDR3 bases are TGTGCCAGCAGTGACGTGGCAGGGGGCAGTTTTGAAGCTTTCTTT.